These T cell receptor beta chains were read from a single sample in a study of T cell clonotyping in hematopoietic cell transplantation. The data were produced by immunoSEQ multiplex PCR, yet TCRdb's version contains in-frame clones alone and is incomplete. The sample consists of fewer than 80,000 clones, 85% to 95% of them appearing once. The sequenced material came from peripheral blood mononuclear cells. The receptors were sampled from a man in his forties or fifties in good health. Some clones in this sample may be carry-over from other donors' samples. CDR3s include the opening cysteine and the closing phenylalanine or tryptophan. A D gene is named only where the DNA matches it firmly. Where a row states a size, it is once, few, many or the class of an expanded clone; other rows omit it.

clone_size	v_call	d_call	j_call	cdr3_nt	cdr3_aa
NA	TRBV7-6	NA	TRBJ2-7	TGTGCCAGCAGCTTAGCAGGGGCCCAATCCTACGAGCAGTACTTC	CASSLAGAQSYEQYF
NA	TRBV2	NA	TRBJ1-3	TGTGCCAGCAGTGAAAGGGGGACTTCTGGAAACACCATATATTTT	CASSERGTSGNTIYF
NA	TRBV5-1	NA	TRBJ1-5	TGCGCCAGCAGCGTGACGACAGGTGGAGGACAGCCCCAGCATTTT	CASSVTTGGGQPQHF
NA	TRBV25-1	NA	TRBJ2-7	TGTGCCAGCAGTGAAGTGTGGTCCTACGAGCAGTACTTC	CASSEVWSYEQYF
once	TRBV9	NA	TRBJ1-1	TGTGCCAGCAGTCCAATTGAACTGAACACTGAAGCTTTCTTT	CASSPIELNTEAFF
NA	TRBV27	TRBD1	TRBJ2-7	TGTGCCAGCAGTGCCGGGACAGGGGACTACGAGCAGTACTTC	CASSAGTGDYEQYF
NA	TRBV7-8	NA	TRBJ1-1	TGTGCCAGCAGCTTAAGGGCCCAGGGGTCGAACACTGAAGCTTTCTTT	CASSLRAQGSNTEAFF
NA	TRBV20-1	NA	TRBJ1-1	TGCAGTGCTGATCGGGACACCTCGCTTTTCTTT	CSADRDTSLFF
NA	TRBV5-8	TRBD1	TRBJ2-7	TGTGCCAGCAGCTTGGAAGTCACAGGGGGTCCCTACGAGCAGTACTTC	CASSLEVTGGPYEQYF
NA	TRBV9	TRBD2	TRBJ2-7	TGTGCCAGCAGCGTTACTAGCGGCTACGAGCAGTACTTC	CASSVTSGYEQYF
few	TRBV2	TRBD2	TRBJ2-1	TGTGCCAGCAGTGTGGGACTAGCGGGAGGGCCTTACTACAATGAGCAGTTCTTC	CASSVGLAGGPYYNEQFF
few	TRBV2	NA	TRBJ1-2	TGTGCCAGCAGTGAAGTGGGCAGGGGCGGCAATGGCTACACCTTC	CASSEVGRGGNGYTF
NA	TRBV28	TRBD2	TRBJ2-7	TGTGCCAGCAGTATGAATAGCGGGAGCTCCTACGAGCAGTACTTC	CASSMNSGSSYEQYF
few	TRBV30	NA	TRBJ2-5	TGTGCCTGGAGGGAGAGCAAAACCCAGTACTTC	CAWRESKTQYF
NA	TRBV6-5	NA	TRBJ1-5	TGTGCCAGCGGGACGGGACAGCCCCAGCATTTT	CASGTGQPQHF
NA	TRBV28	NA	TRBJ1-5	TGTGCCAGCAGCCCCCTCATCTGGGGCAGCCCCCAGCATTTT	CASSPLIWGSPQHF
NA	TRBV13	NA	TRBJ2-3	TGTGCCAGCAGCTCCCCCCAGAGAGGCACAGATACGCAGTATTTT	CASSSPQRGTDTQYF
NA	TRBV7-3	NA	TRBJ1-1	TGTGCCAGCAGCCCCATTTCGGGTAGCGAAGCTTTCTTT	CASSPISGSEAFF
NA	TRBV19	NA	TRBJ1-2	TGTGCCAGTAGTATACAGGGTGATTTCTATGGCTACACCTTC	CASSIQGDFYGYTF
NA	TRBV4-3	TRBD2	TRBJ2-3	TGCGCCAGCAGCCAATCCGCGGGGGAGGTTGGAGATACGCAGTATTTT	CASSQSAGEVGDTQYF
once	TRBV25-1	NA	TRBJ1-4	TGTGCCAGCAGTGAATACCAACAGGGTGGAGCAGGGAATGAAAAACTGTTTTTT	CASSEYQQGGAGNEKLFF
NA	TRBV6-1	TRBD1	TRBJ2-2	TGTGCCAGCAGTTCCGGGACAGGGCCCGGGGAGCTGTTTTTT	CASSSGTGPGELFF
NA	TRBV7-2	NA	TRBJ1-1	TGTGCCAGCAGTTCCACAGGGTACCCTGAAGCTTTCTTT	CASSSTGYPEAFF
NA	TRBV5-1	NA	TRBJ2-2	TGCGCCAGCGCGGGGCCCGGCGGGGAGCTGTTTTTT	CASAGPGGELFF
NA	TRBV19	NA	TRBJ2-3	TGTGCCAGTAGTTCACACCCAGATACGCAGTATTTT	CASSSHPDTQYF
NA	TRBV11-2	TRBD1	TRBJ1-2	TGTGCCAGCAGCTTAGAGCGGACAGGGGAAGGCTACACCTTC	CASSLERTGEGYTF
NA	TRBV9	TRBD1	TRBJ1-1	TGTGCCAGCAGTTCTAACCCACAGGGGGCGAACACTGAAGCTTTCTTT	CASSSNPQGANTEAFF
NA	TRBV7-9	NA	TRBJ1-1	TGTGCCAGCAGCTTAAGCTTCGCTGAAGCTTTCTTT	CASSLSFAEAFF
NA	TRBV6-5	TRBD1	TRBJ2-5	TGTGCCAGCAGTTCATCACAGGGGGCTCAAGAGACCCAGTACTTC	CASSSSQGAQETQYF
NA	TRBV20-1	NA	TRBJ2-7	TGCAGTGCTTTGCAGTACTACGAGCAGTACTTC	CSALQYYEQYF
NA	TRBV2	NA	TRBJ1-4	TGTGCCAGCAAAATATCAGGGCGGGAAAAACTGTTTTTT	CASKISGREKLFF
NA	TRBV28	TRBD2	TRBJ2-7	TGTGCCAGCAGTGGACTAGCGGGAAAGGGGCAGTACTTC	CASSGLAGKGQYF
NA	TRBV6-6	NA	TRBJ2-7	TGTGCCAGCAGTTCCTCCCGGGTTGGTCCCTACGAGCAGTACTTC	CASSSSRVGPYEQYF
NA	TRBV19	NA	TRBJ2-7	TGTGCCAGTAGTGTCCGACCGACCTCCTACGAGCAGTACTTC	CASSVRPTSYEQYF
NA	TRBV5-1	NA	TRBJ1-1	TGCGCCAGCAGCCGGGGGGACCAAAACACTGAAGCTTTCTTT	CASSRGDQNTEAFF
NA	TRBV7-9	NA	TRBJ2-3	TGTGCCAGCAGCTTAGTGTCCGGGACGGTAAGCACAGATACGCAGTATTTT	CASSLVSGTVSTDTQYF
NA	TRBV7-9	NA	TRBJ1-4	TGTGCCAGCAGCCCCCCCAGTGCTAATGAAAAACTGTTTTTT	CASSPPSANEKLFF
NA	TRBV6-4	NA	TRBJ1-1	TGTGCCAGCAGTGTGCCGAACACTGAAGCTTTCTTT	CASSVPNTEAFF
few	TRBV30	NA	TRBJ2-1	TGTGCCTGTACCGAGAGCTCCTACAATGAGCAGTTCTTC	CACTESSYNEQFF
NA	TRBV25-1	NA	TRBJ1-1	TGTGCCAGCAGTGAACACCTGAACACTGAAGCTTTCTTT	CASSEHLNTEAFF
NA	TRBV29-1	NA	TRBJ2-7	TGCAGCGTTGATAGTCTGGACGGAGTTTTTTCCTACGAGCAGTACTTC	CSVDSLDGVFSYEQYF
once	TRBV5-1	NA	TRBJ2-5	TGCGCCAGCAGCCTCCGTTCGAACGGGGAGACCCAGTACTTC	CASSLRSNGETQYF
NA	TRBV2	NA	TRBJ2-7	TGTGCCAGCAGTGAGGGGCAGGGTTACTACGAGCAGTACTTC	CASSEGQGYYEQYF
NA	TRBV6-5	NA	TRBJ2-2	TGTGCCAGCAGTTACTCGGGGACAAGCGGGGAGCTGTTTTTT	CASSYSGTSGELFF
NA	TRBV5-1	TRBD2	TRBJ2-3	TGCGCCAGCAGCGAGAGCGGGGGGGGCACAGATACGCAGTATTTT	CASSESGGGTDTQYF
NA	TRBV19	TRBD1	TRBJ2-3	TGTGCCAGTAGTCTGCCACCGGGACAGGGGCCAGATACGCAGTATTTT	CASSLPPGQGPDTQYF
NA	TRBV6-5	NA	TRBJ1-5	TGTGCCAGCAGTCCTCGTCGGGGCAGGGATCAGCCCCAGCATTTT	CASSPRRGRDQPQHF
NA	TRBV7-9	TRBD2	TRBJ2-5	TGTGCCAGCAGCTCGGGACTACAAGAGACCCAGTACTTC	CASSSGLQETQYF
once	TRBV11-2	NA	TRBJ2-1	TGTGCCAGCAGCTTAGGACAGGTTAATGAGCAGTTCTTC	CASSLGQVNEQFF
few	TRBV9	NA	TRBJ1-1	TGTGCCAGCAGCGTAGATTCAGGGAAGGGAATGAACACTGAAGCTTTCTTT	CASSVDSGKGMNTEAFF
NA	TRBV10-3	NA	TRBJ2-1	TGTGCCATCAAGCCCGAGAACAGGGCCGGTGAGCAGTTCTTC	CAIKPENRAGEQFF
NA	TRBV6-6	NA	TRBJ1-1	TGTGCCAGCAGTGACACCCGCGGGGGGCTCACTGAAGCTTTCTTT	CASSDTRGGLTEAFF
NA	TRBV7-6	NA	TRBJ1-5	TGTGCCAGCAGCTTAAGTACCCATCAGCCCCAGCATTTT	CASSLSTHQPQHF